This is a list of T cell receptor beta chains from one sample in a study of T cells in Graves' hyperthyroidism and ophthalmopathy. TCRdb re-called the multiplex PCR reads with MiXCR, one entry per CDR3 protein. The data contain some 460,000 distinct CDR3 sequences, about 15% of them singletons. Material for sequencing was blood. The receptors were sampled from a woman between 18 and 30 years old with Graves' hyperthyroidism. Both conserved end residues are trimmed from each CDR3. D genes are given only for firm matches.

TRBV2,TRBD1,TRBJ2-6,AGSGQGSSGANVLT
TRBV19,TRBD2,TRBJ2-5,ASSNSPSGLAGAETQY
TRBV19,-,TRBJ2-3,ASSSWPRTDTQY
TRBV6-1,TRBD2,TRBJ2-7,ASSSLTSGNLYEQY
TRBV2,TRBD1,TRBJ2-7,ASKGQGMGEQY
TRBV12-3/TRBV12-4,TRBD2,TRBJ2-3,ASSELAGAPDTQY
TRBV4-1,TRBD1,TRBJ1-1,ASSQIRTGLTEAF
TRBV27,-,TRBJ1-6,ASSLGANGTPLH
TRBV4-2,TRBD2,TRBJ2-1,ASSQTSGITYNEQF
TRBV2,-,TRBJ1-4,ASSDRFGTNRMEKLF
TRBV9,TRBD2,TRBJ2-3,ASSGGLAGGTDTQY
TRBV6-1,-,TRBJ1-2,ASRYRLNYGYT
TRBV7-2,-,TRBJ1-1,ASSPLRPGHGNEAF
TRBV19,TRBD1,TRBJ1-1,ASRTGGFDDTEAF